This TCR beta chain is drawn from a study of TIL therapy for anti-PD-1-resistant metastatic lung cancer. The libraries were made with immunoSEQ v3. Sequencing depth was 1.9 million or so read pairs for survey level, about 5-6 million for deep. Some clones are missing from TCRdb's copy, which holds only in-frame ones; the method was immunoSEQ multiplex PCR. The repertoire holds 45,000 to 60,000 clones, around 80% seen once, with 4% to 5.5% in the top ten. Time point in this sample: pre-treatment sample, taken before nivolumab and TIL therapy. V lost 5 bases and J 0 bases, leaving 9 bases between the germline ends. The CDR3 consists of 14 residues. Germline V gene data show CDR1 as ENHRY and CDR2 as SYGVKD.

The rearrangement joins TRBV10-3 to TRBJ2-3, with D hard to call. The sample here was blood, taken at baseline. The origin of this receptor is a woman aged 30 to 85 with non-small cell lung cancer. The DNA for the CDR3 is TGTGCCATCAGTCCTACCACTAGCACAGATACGCAGTATTTT. Residues: CAISPTTSTDTQYF.